This TCR beta chain came from a study of blood T cell repertoires in COVID-19. Sequencing was performed with immunoSEQ multiplex PCR; in TCRdb, only in-frame clones are kept and a portion is missing. The sample shows hundreds of thousands of clones, around 82% of them seen only once. The CDR3 has 15 amino acids. The germline V gene has CDR1 SGHDT and CDR2 YYEEEE. V was trimmed by 0 bases and J by 2 bases, leaving 11 bases between them. This rearrangement joins TRBV5-6 to TRBJ1-2; D gene uncertain. The sequence was collected from a woman older than 75 with acute or convalescent COVID-19. Material for sequencing was peripheral blood. The CDR3 spells CASSLGRHTNYGYTF. The CDR3 DNA reads TGTGCCAGCAGCTTGGGGCGACATACCAACTATGGCTACACCTTC.